This TCR beta chain originates from a study of T cells in Graves' hyperthyroidism and ophthalmopathy. The germline CDR1 and CDR2 sequences are SGDLS and YYNGEE. CDR3 length: 15 residues. V was pared by 0 bases and J by 3 bases, with 3 bases of the junction left unmatched. Amplified TCR beta CDR3 regions came from RNA transcripts. Using the HTBI primer set, a first-round RT-PCR was run on the TCR CDR3. One entry per CDR3 protein results from TCRdb running MiXCR on the multiplex PCR reads. The profile shows around 500,000 distinct CDR3 sequences, around 15% of them singletons. The sample was blood. J is TRBJ2-7 and V is TRBV9, with 10 bases matching TRBD1. The clonotype originates from a woman aged 25-40 years with Graves' ophthalmopathy. This CDR3 reads CASSVGWTGGYEQYF. CDR3 in DNA: TGTGCCAGCAGCGTAGGATGGACAGGGGGCTACGAGCAGTACTTC.